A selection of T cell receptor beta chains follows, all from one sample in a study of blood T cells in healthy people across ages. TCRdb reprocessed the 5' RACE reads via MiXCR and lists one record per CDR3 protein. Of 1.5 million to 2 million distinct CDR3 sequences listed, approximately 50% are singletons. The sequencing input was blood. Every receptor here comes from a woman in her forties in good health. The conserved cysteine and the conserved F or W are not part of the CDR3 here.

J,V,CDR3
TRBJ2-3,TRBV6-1,ASSATVSTDTQY
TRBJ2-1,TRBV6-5,ASSYSGGGRSYNEQF
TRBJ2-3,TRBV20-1,SAGSGGVISDTQY
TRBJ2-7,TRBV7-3,ASSLRAASYAQY
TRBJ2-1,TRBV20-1,SARGLSNYNEQF
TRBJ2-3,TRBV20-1,SARLGLAGFTDTQY
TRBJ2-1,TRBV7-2,ASSLLVDSGNEQF
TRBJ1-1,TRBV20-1,SARDLLREREAF
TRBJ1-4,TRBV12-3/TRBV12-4,ASSPNRAPVEKLF
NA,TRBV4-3,ASSRGGGDHETQY
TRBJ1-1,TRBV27,ASSLTGGGAF
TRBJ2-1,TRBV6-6,ASDWTSGGDEQF
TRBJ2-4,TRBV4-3,ASSQDGGVPQNIQY
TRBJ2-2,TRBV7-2,ASSLGTVGELF
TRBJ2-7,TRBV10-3,AISAGTGGPRLIEQY
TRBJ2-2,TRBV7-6,ASTQTGANTGELF
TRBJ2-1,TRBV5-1,ASSPSPGGLSYNEQF
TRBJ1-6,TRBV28,ASIATGLLKPQNSPLH
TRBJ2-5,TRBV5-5,ASSLGRGGYNEQY
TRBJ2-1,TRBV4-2,ASSQWTSGNNEQF
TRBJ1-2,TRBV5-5,ASSPDSGSNYGYT
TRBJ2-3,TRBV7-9,ASSLPSIDRGLGDTQY
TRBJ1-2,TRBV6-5,ASSLGEGGGYT
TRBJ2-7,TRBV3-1,ASSQGLAGGPDNEQY